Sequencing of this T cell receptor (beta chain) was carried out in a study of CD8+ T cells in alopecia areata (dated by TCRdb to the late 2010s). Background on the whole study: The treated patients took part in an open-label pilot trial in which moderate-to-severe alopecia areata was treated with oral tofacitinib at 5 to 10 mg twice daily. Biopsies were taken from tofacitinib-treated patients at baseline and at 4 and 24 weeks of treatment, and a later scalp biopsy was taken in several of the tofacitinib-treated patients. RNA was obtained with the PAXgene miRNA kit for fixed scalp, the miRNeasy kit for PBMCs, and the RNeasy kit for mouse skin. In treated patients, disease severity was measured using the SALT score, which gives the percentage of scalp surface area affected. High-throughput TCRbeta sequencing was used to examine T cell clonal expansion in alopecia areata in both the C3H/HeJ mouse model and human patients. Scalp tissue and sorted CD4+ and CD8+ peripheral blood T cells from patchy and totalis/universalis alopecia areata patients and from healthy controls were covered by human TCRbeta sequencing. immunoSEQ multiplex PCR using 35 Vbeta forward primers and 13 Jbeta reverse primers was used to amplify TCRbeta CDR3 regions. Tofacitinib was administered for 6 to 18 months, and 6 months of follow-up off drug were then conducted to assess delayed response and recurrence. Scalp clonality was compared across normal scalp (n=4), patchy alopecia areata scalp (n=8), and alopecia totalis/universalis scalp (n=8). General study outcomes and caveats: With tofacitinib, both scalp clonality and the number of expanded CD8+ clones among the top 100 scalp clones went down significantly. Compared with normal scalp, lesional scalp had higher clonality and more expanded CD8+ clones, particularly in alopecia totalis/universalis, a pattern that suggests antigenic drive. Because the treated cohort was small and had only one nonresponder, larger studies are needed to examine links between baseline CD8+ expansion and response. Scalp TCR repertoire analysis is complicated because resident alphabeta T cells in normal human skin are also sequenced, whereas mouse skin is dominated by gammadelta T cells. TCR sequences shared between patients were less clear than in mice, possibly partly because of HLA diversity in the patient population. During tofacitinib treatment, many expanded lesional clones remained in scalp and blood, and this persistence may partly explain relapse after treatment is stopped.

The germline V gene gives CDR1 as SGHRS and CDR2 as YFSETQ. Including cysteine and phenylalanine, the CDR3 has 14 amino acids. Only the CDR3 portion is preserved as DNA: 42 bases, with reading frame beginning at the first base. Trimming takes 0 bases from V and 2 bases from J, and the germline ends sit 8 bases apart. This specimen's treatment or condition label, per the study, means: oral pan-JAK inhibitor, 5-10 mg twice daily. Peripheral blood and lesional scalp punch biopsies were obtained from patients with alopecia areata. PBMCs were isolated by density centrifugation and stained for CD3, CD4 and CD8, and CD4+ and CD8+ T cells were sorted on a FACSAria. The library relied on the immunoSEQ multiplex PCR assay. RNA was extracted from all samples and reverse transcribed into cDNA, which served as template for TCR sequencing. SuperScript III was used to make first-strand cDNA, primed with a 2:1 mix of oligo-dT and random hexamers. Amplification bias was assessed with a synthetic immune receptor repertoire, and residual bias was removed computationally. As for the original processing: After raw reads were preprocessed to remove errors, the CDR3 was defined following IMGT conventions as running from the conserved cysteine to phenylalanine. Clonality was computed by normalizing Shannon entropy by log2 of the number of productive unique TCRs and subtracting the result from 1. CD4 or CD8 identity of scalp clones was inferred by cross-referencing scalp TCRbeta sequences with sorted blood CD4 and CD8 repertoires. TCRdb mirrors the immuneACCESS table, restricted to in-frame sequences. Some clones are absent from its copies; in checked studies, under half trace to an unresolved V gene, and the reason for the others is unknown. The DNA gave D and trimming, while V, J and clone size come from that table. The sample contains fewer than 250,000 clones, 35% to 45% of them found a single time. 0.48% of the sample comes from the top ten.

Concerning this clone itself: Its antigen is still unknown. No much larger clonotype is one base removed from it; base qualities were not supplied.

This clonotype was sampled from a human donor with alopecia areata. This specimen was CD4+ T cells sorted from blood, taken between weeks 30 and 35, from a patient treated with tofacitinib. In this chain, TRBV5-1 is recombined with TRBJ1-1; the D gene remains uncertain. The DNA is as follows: TGCGCCAGCAGCTTGGATCTGGGAAACACTGAAGCTTTCTTT. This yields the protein CASSLDLGNTEAFF.